Sequencing of this T cell receptor (beta chain) was carried out in a study of T cell responses to AZD1222 COVID-19 vaccine. Trimming cost V 8 bases and J 2 bases, with 18 bases left between them. CDR1 is SGHAT, CDR2 FQNNGV, per germline. CDR3 size: 15 residues. Profiling relied on immunoSEQ multiplex PCR, and the TCRdb table lists in-frame clones only, not all of them. This table has approximately 140,000 clones, more than 85% appearing once. This TCR was recovered from an adult in good health. The sample in question was peripheral blood, obtained on day 0 of AZD1222 vaccination. The chain has TRBV11-2 and TRBJ1-1; D not resolved. The CDR3 nucleotides are TGTGCCAGCGAGCGGCTTGGGTCCCTTAACACTGAAGCTTTCTTT. Translation gives CASERLGSLNTEAFF.